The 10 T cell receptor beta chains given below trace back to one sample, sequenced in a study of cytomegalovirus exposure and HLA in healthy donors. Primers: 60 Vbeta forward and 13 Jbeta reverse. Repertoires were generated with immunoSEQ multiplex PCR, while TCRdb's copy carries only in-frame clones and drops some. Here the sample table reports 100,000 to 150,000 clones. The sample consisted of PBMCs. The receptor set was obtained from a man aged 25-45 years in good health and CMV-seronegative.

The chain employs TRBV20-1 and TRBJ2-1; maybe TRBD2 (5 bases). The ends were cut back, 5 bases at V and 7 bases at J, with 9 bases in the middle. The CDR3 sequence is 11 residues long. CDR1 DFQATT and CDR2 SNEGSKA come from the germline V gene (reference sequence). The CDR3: CSASRLNEQFF. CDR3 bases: TGCAGTGCTTCACGACTAAATGAGCAGTTCTTC.

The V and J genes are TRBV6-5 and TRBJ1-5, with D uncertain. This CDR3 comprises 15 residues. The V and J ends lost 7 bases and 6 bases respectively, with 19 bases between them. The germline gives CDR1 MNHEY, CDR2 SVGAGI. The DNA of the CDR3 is TGTGCCAGCATCTTACGTGGGGATCGGGGTCAGCCCCAGCATTTT. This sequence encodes CASILRGDRGQPQHF.

Here the CDR3 DNA reads TGTGCCAGCAGTGACTCTCCTAGCTCCTACAATGAGCAGTTCTTC. Its protein is CASSDSPSSYNEQFF. The chain uses TRBV6-1 and TRBJ2-1; D not certain. The CDR3 runs to 15 residues. V was shortened by 3 bases and J by 0 bases, with 9 bases between the two germline ends. The V gene's germline CDR1 is MNHNS and CDR2 SASEGT.

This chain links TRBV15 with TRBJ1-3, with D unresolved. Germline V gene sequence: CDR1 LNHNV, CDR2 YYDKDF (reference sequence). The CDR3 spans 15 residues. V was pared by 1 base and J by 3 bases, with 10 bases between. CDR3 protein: CATSRGRSGGNTIYF. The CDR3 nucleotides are TGTGCCACCAGCAGAGGAAGGTCGGGTGGAAACACCATATATTTT.

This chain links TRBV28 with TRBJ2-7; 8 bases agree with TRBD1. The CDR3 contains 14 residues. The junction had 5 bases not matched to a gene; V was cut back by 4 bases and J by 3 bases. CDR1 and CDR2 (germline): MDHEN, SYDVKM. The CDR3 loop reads CASSSTGAIYEQYF. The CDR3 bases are TGTGCCAGCAGTTCGACAGGGGCTATCTACGAGCAGTACTTC.

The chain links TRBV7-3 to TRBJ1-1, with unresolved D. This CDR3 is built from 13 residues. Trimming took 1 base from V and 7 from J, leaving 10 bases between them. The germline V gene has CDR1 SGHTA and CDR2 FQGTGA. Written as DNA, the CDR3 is TGTGCCAGCAGCTTAATGGGCCCTTTTGAAGCTTTCTTT. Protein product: CASSLMGPFEAFF.

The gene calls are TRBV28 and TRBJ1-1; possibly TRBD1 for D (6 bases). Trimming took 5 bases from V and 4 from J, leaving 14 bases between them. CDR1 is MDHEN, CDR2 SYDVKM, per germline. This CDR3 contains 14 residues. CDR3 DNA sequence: TGTGCCAGCAGTGACGTACAGGGTGGCACTGAAGCTTTCTTT. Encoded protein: CASSDVQGGTEAFF.

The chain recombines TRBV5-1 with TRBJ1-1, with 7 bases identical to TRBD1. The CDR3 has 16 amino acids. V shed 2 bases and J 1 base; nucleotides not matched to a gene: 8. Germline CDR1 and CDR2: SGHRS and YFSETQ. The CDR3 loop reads CASSLRDSNTNTEAFF. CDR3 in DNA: TGCGCCAGCAGCTTAAGGGACAGTAATACGAACACTGAAGCTTTCTTT.

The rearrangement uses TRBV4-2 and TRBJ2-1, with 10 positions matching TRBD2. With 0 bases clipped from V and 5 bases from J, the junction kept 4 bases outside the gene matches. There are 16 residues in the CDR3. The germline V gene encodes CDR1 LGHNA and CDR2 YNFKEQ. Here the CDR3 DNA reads TGTGCCAGCAGCCAAGATGGGACTAGCGCCCACAATGAGCAGTTCTTC. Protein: CASSQDGTSAHNEQFF.

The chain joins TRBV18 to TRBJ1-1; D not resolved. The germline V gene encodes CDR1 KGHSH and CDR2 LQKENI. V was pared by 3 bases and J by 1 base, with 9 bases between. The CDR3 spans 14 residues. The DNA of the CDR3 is TGTGCCAGCTCACCGTCCAGTCAGAACACTGAAGCTTTCTTT. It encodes CASSPSSQNTEAFF.